Below are 22 T cell receptor beta chains sequenced from a single sample in a study of technical replicates of blood from several donors. Sequencing was performed with immunoSEQ multiplex PCR; in TCRdb, only in-frame clones are kept and a portion is missing. In the table there are tens of thousands of clones, 80% to 95% of which are singletons. The sample consisted of PBMCs. The receptors shown here come from a human donor in good health. Some clones in this sample may be carry-over from other donors' samples.

This clone appeared once. The gene calls are TRBV6-6 and TRBJ1-5; no firm D call. Looked up from germline, CDR1 is MNHNY and CDR2 is SVGAGI (reference sequence). The CDR3 has 12 amino acids. Trimming removed 8 bases at V and 5 bases at J, with 10 bases between. This CDR3 is CASGEGYQPQHF. The CDR3 DNA reads as TGTGCCAGCGGGGAGGGTTATCAGCCCCAGCATTTT.

The rearrangement links TRBV10-3 to TRBJ2-3; possibly TRBD2 for D (6 bases). This CDR3 is 16 amino acids long. Per germline, CDR1 ENHRY and CDR2 SYGVKD. Trimming took off 11 bases at V and 0 bases at J, with 21 bases between the two ends. The CDR3 DNA is TGTGCCGCGGGGACCGGGACCACCATAAGCACAGATACGCAGTATTTT. Encoded protein: CAAGTGTTISTDTQYF.

This clone has ten or more counts. In nucleotides, the CDR3 is TGTGCCAGCAGCTCCGGGACAGGGAGCAAACGGAACACTGAAGCTTTCTTT. This encodes CASSSGTGSKRNTEAFF. The V gene is TRBV5-4, the J gene TRBJ1-1; the match to TRBD1 covers 9 bases. Germline trimming cut 3 bases from V and 1 base from J; bases unmatched to any gene: 10. This CDR3 region has 17 residues. The germline V gene has CDR1 SGHNT and CDR2 YYREEE (reference sequence).

The V call is TRBV7-7, the J call TRBJ2-2; TRBD2 agrees at 11 bases. V lost 5 bases and J lost 5; bases outside the gene matches: 10. CDR1 SSHAT and CDR2 FNYEAQ come from the germline V gene (reference sequence). CDR3 length: 17 amino acids. CDR3 bases: TGTGCCAGCAGCCCCGGGTCGGGACTAGCGGTAACCGGGGAGCTGTTTTTT. It translates to CASSPGSGLAVTGELFF.

The chain has TRBV5-1 and TRBJ2-1; 10 nucleotides align to TRBD1. J gave up 4 bases and V 4 bases, and 2 bases lay outside the gene matches. The CDR3 has 14 amino acids. Germline assignment: CDR1 SGHRS and CDR2 YFSETQ. CDR3 DNA sequence: TGCGCCAGCAGCCGGGACAGGGGTTACAATGAGCAGTTCTTC. Translated, it gives CASSRDRGYNEQFF.

This chain links TRBV18 with TRBJ2-1; 10 positions agree with TRBD2. V was clipped by 3 bases and J by 4 bases; unmatched bases: 6. CDR3 length: 16 amino acids. Germline lookup yields CDR1 KGHSH and CDR2 LQKENI. The chain's CDR3 is CASSPRGLATYNEQFF. The DNA for the CDR3 is TGTGCCAGCTCACCGAGGGGACTAGCGACATACAATGAGCAGTTCTTC.

The chain joins TRBV4-2 to TRBJ2-3; D may be TRBD2 (5 bases). Germline V lookup: CDR1 LGHNA, CDR2 YNFKEQ. The CDR3 totals 16 residues. V lost 4 bases and J lost 1, with 15 bases in between. The CDR3 coding sequence is TGTGCCAGCAGCCGGAGCTGGAGCGGCCGCACAGATACGCAGTATTTT. It encodes CASSRSWSGRTDTQYF.

The chain couples TRBV9 to TRBJ1-3; D is possibly TRBD1 (5 bases). The V end was cut by 4 bases, the J end by 0 bases, with 14 bases between. CDR3 size: 16 residues. Germline CDR1 is SGDLS and CDR2 is YYNGEE. The CDR3 loop reads CASSLDSYSSGNTIYF. In nucleotides, the CDR3 is TGTGCCAGCAGCCTCGACAGCTATAGCTCTGGAAACACCATATATTTT.

The chain links TRBV2 to TRBJ1-1; 8 nucleotides match TRBD1. The V and J ends lost 7 bases and 3 bases, in that order; junction bases with no gene match: 7. This CDR3 has 14 residues. Germline CDR1 is SNHLY and CDR2 is FYNNEI. DNA of the CDR3: TGTGCCAGCATCCCAGGGGGCGGGTACACTGAAGCTTTCTTT. This encodes CASIPGGGYTEAFF.

The chain has TRBV27 and TRBJ2-7, with 9 bases identical to TRBD1. The CDR3 consists of 15 residues. CDR1 and CDR2 (germline): MNHEY, SMNVEV (reference sequence). V lost 5 bases and J lost 8; bases outside the gene matches: 13. CDR3 in DNA: TGTGCCAGCAGTCTCAATCCGGGACAGGGAAGTAAGCAGTACTTC. Amino acid sequence: CASSLNPGQGSKQYF.

CDR3 in amino acids: CASSSSVGRERGTQYF. The DNA of the CDR3 is TGTGCCAGCAGCTCTAGCGTGGGACGAGAGAGAGGTACGCAGTATTTT. The gene calls are TRBV7-2 and TRBJ2-3; D is possibly TRBD2 (6 bases). V dropped 4 bases and J dropped 8 bases, with 22 bases sitting between them. The germline V gene encodes CDR1 SGHTA and CDR2 FQGNSA. CDR3 size: 16 residues.

The gene calls are TRBV9 and TRBJ1-6; TRBD1 matches 7 bases. The length of the CDR3 is 15 residues. Germline assignment: CDR1 SGDLS and CDR2 YYNGEE. J was trimmed by 6 bases and V by 3 bases; bases with no gene match: 6. The CDR3 DNA follows: TGTGCCAGCAGCGACAGGGGTTACGGTAATTCACCCCTCCACTTT. Translated, it gives CASSDRGYGNSPLHF.

This chain connects TRBV5-4 to TRBJ2-6; TRBD1 matches 8 bases. Germline CDR1 is SGHNT and CDR2 is YYREEE (reference sequence). The J segment lost 3 bases and the V segment lost 4 bases, leaving 6 bases of the junction unmatched. The CDR3 sequence is 16 residues long. The CDR3 here is CASSSGQGGGANVLTF. The CDR3 DNA reads TGTGCCAGCAGCAGCGGACAGGGCGGTGGGGCCAACGTCCTGACTTTC.

CDR3 residues: CAISGTTTHNEQFF. The CDR3, as DNA: TGTGCCATCAGTGGGACAACGACCCACAATGAGCAGTTCTTC. This chain links TRBV10-3 with TRBJ2-1, with D possibly matching TRBD1 (5 bases). This CDR3 contains 14 residues. CDR1 and CDR2 (germline): ENHRY, SYGVKD. The ends were cut back, 4 bases at V and 5 bases at J, with 12 bases in the middle.

The chain joins TRBV30 to TRBJ1-3; D might be TRBD1 (6 bases). The CDR3 contains 13 residues. Germline V lookup: CDR1 GTSNPN, CDR2 SVGIG (reference sequence). Trimming shortened V by 2 bases and J by 2 bases, and 7 bases separated the two germline ends. CDR3 region: CAWSWDTGNTIYF. Written as DNA, the CDR3 is TGTGCCTGGAGTTGGGACACTGGAAACACCATATATTTT.

The V and J genes are TRBV5-6 and TRBJ2-3; D unclear. Deletions cut 3 bases from V and 2 bases from J, with 10 bases between. CDR1 and CDR2 from the germline V gene are SGHDT and YYEEEE. This CDR3 spans 14 amino acids. CDR3 sequence (DNA): TGTGCCAGCAGCTCGCGGTTCCACACAGATACGCAGTATTTT. This codes for CASSSRFHTDTQYF. The complete variable domain, with remaining parts taken from reference TRBV5-6 and TRBJ2-3, reads DAGVTQSPTHLIKTRGQQVTLRCSPKSGHDTVSWYQQALGQGPQFIFQYYEEEERQRGNFPDRFSGHQFPNYSSELNVNALLLGDSALYLCASSSRFHTDTQYFGPGTRLTVL.

In DNA form, the CDR3 reads TGCGCCAGCAGCCAAGGAACGGGAGTGGTGGGCAATGAGCAGTTCTTC. Translating it yields CASSQGTGVVGNEQFF. The chain carries TRBV4-1 and TRBJ2-1, with a weak D call TRBD2 (6 bases). V lost 1 base to trimming and J lost 6 bases, with 16 bases between them. CDR3 size: 16 residues. Germline assignment: CDR1 MGHRA and CDR2 YSYEKL.

The genes are TRBV4-2 and TRBJ1-1; maybe TRBD1 (5 bases). The CDR3 covers 15 residues. Germline V gene sequence: CDR1 LGHNA, CDR2 YNFKEQ. Trimming pared 2 bases from V and 1 base from J, leaving 11 bases between. DNA for the CDR3: TGTGCCAGCAGCCAACCCGGGAGGGGGAACACTGAAGCTTTCTTT. As protein: CASSQPGRGNTEAFF.

CDR3 nucleotides: TGTGCCAGCACCGTGGGACAGGCAAACACTGAAGCTTTCTTT. Residues: CASTVGQANTEAFF. The chain is built from TRBV6-6 and TRBJ1-1; TRBD1 agrees at 8 bases. The CDR3 runs 14 residues. J gave up 2 bases and V 7 bases, and 6 bases lay outside the gene matches. CDR1 is MNHNY, CDR2 SVGAGI, per germline (reference sequence).

This chain links TRBV27 with TRBJ2-7, with 7 bases aligning to TRBD2. The CDR3 contains 14 residues. V lost 7 bases to trimming and J lost 3 bases; unmatched junction nucleotides: 9. Germline V CDR1 and CDR2: MNHEY, SMNVEV (reference sequence). The CDR3 bases are TGTGCCAGCATGGGGGGGAGGGCAGTCTACGAGCAGTACTTC. It codes for CASMGGRAVYEQYF.

Here the CDR3 reads CASSQQGLSGNTIYF. CDR3 nucleotides: TGCGCCAGCAGCCAGCAGGGCCTCTCTGGAAACACCATATATTTT. The rearrangement links TRBV4-3 to TRBJ1-3; D is perhaps TRBD1 (5 bases). V lost 3 bases, J lost 0 bases, and 9 bases lay in between. CDR3 length: 15 amino acids. Germline lookup yields CDR1 LGHNA and CDR2 YSLEER.

This chain links TRBV15 with TRBJ1-1; no clear D. Trimming removed 0 bases at V and 7 bases at J, with 9 bases between. Germline V gives CDR1 LNHNV, CDR2 YYDKDF (reference sequence). The CDR3 has 13 amino acids. CDR3 in amino acids: CATSREGRDEAFF. CDR3 coding DNA: TGTGCCACCAGCAGAGAAGGCCGGGATGAAGCTTTCTTT.